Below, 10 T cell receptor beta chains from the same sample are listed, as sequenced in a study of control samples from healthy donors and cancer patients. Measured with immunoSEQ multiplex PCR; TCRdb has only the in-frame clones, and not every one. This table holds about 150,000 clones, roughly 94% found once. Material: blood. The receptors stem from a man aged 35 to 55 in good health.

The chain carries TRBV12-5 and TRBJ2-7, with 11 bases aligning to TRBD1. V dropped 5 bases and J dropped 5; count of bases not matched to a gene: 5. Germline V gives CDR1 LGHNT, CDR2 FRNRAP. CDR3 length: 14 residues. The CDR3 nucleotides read TGTGCTAGTGGTATAGGACAGGGGGCCCACGAGCAGTACTTC. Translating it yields CASGIGQGAHEQYF.

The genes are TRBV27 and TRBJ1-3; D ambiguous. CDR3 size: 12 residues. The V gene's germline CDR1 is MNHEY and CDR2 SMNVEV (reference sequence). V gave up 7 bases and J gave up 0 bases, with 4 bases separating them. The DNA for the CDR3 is TGTGCCAGCATCCTCTCTGGAAACACCATATATTTT. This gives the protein CASILSGNTIYF.

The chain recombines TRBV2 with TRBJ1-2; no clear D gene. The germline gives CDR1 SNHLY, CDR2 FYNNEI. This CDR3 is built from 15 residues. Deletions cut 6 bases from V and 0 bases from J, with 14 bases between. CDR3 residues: CASRDMDGTNYGYTF. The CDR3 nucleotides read TGTGCCAGCAGGGATATGGACGGGACTAACTATGGCTACACCTTC.

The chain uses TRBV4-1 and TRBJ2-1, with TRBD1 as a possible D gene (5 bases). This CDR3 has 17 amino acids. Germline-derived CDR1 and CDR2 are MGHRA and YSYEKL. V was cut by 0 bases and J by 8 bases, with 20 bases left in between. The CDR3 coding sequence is TGCGCCAGCAGCCAAGACTCAGGGTTAACCCTTAAGTATGAGCAGTTCTTC. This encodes CASSQDSGLTLKYEQFF.

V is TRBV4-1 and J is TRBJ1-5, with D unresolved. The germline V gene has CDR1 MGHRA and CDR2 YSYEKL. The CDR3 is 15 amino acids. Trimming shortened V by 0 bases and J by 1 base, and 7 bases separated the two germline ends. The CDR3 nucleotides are TGCGCCAGCAGCCAAGAGGCAGTAAGCAATCAGCCCCAGCATTTT. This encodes CASSQEAVSNQPQHF.

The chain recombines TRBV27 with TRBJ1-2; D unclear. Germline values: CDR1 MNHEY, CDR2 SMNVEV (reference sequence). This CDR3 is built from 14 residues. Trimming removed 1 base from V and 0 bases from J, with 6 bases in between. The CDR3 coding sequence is TGTGCCAGCAGTTTATTTGGGGCTAACTATGGCTACACCTTC. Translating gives CASSLFGANYGYTF.

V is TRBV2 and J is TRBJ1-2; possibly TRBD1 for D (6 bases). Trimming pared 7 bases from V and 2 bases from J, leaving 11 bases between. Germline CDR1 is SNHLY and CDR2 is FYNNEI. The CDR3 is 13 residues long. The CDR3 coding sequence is TGTGCCAGCACTCGAACAGGGAACTATGGCTACACCTTC. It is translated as CASTRTGNYGYTF. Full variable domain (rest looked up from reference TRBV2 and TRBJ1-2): EPEVTQTPSHQVTQMGQEVILRCVPISNHLYFYWYRQILGQKVEFLVSFYNNEISEKSEIFDDQFSVERPDGSNFTLKIRSTKLEDSAMYFCASTRTGNYGYTFGSGTRLTVV.

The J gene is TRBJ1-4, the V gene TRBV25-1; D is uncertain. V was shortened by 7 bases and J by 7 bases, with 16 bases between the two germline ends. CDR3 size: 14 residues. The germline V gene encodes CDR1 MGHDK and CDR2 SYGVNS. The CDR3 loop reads CASTDGGWGEKLFF. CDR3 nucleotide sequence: TGTGCCAGCACCGACGGAGGGTGGGGTGAAAAACTGTTTTTT.

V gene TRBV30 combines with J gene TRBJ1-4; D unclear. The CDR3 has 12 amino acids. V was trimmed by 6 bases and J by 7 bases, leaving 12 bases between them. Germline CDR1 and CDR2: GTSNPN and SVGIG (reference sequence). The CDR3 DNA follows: TGTGCCTGCCACAAGGGAGGTGAAAAACTGTTTTTT. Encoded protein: CACHKGGEKLFF. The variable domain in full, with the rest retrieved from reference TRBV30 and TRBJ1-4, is SQTIHQWPATLVQPVGSPLSLECTVEGTSNPNLYWYRQAAGRGLQLLFYSVGIGQISSEVPQNLSASRPQDRQFILSSKKLLLSDSGFYLCACHKGGEKLFFGSGTQLSVL.

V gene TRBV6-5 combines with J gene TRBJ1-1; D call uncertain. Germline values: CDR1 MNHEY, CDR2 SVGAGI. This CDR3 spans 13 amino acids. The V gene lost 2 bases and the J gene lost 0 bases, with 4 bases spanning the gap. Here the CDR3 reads CASSYNVNTEAFF. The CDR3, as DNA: TGTGCCAGCAGTTACAATGTGAACACTGAAGCTTTCTTT.